What follows are 25 T cell receptor beta chains derived from one specimen sequenced in a study of cytomegalovirus exposure and HLA in healthy donors. Amplification used 60 Vbeta primers and 13 Jbeta primers. Sequencing was performed with immunoSEQ multiplex PCR; in TCRdb, only in-frame clones are kept and a portion is missing. The sample comprises about 240,000 clones, about 85% of which are singletons, and around 0.22% rests with the top ten. Source material: PBMCs. The receptors here all came from a girl aged 2 to 9 in good health and CMV-seronegative.

This chain connects TRBV5-3 to TRBJ2-3; 9 bases map to TRBD2. TRBV5-3 is treated as an ORF (open reading frame) with a function not yet certain. The V and J ends lost 4 bases and 2 bases, in that order; junction bases with no gene match: 8. The CDR3 contains 16 residues. The CDR3 DNA reads as TGTGCCAGAAGCATCGAAGCTAGCGGGAACACAGATACGCAGTATTTT. It codes for CARSIEASGNTDTQYF.

V and J are TRBV9 and TRBJ1-6; D is perhaps TRBD1 (5 bases). Trimming stripped 2 bases from V and 8 bases from J, with 11 bases between. The CDR3 is made up of 14 amino acids. Germline CDR1 SGDLS, CDR2 YYNGEE. CDR3 bases: TGTGCCAGCAGCGTCAGGGATGGTTATTCACCCCTCCACTTT. Translating it yields CASSVRDGYSPLHF.

The J gene is TRBJ2-7, the V gene TRBV5-4; 9 nucleotides agree with TRBD2. V shed 0 bases, J shed 7 bases, and the junction held 8 bases outside the gene matches. The length of the CDR3 is 15 residues. Germline CDR1 reads SGHNT; CDR2 reads YYREEE (reference sequence). CDR3 bases: TGTGCCAGCAGCTTGGGTGGTAGCGGGAGTCGTGAGCAGTACTTC. Translating gives CASSLGGSGSREQYF.

The V and J genes are TRBV5-6 and TRBJ1-6, with TRBD1 identical over 9 bases. CDR1 and CDR2 from the germline V gene are SGHDT and YYEEEE. CDR3 size: 15 residues. Trimming cost V 0 bases and J 9 bases; bases outside gene matches: 4. The CDR3 DNA sequence: TGTGCCAGCAGCTTGGCCGGGACAGGGACTTCACCCCTCCACTTT. Its translation: CASSLAGTGTSPLHF.

Worth noting for this clone: The same CDR3 is also encoded by other DNA sequences in this sample. V is TRBV5-1 and J is TRBJ2-3, with D possibly being TRBD1 (5 bases). The CDR3 has 14 amino acids. Deletions cut 1 base from V and 0 bases from J, with 6 bases between. In germline, CDR1 is SGHRS, CDR2 YFSETQ. This CDR3 reads CASSLTGSTDTQYF. The DNA for the CDR3 is TGCGCCAGCAGCTTGACAGGTAGCACAGATACGCAGTATTTT.

The chain carries TRBV6-1 and TRBJ1-6, with D possibly TRBD1 on 5 matching bases. Per germline, CDR1 MNHNS and CDR2 SASEGT. The CDR3 sequence is 14 residues long. Trimming removed 4 bases from V and 7 bases from J, with 11 bases in between. CDR3 nucleotide sequence: TGTGCCAGCAGTGTAAGCCAGGGAAATTCACCCCTCCACTTT. It translates to CASSVSQGNSPLHF.

The rearrangement joins TRBV5-1 to TRBJ2-3; TRBD2 aligns across 13 bases. The CDR3 extends over 17 amino acids. V lost 4 bases and J lost 2; bases outside the gene matches: 7. Germline assignment: CDR1 SGHRS and CDR2 YFSETQ. CDR3 protein: CASSAGLAGELTDTQYF. In nucleotides, the CDR3 is TGCGCCAGCAGCGCCGGACTAGCGGGGGAGCTCACAGATACGCAGTATTTT.

V gene TRBV7-9 combines with J gene TRBJ2-7; 7 nucleotides agree with TRBD2. CDR3 length: 16 amino acids. Germline assignment: CDR1 SEHNR and CDR2 FQNEAQ (reference sequence). The V gene end was trimmed by 4 bases and the J gene end by 2 bases; junction bases not matched to a gene: 11. The chain's CDR3 is CASSSPEAGRPYEQYF. The CDR3 region has the DNA TGTGCCAGCAGCTCCCCCGAAGCGGGGCGTCCCTACGAGCAGTACTTC.

The gene calls are TRBV6-1 and TRBJ1-2, with 9 bases lining up with TRBD1. The CDR3 runs to 15 residues. From germline, CDR1 is MNHNS and CDR2 SASEGT. Trimming removed 8 bases from V and 4 bases from J; junction bases left unmatched: 11. The DNA for the CDR3 is TGTGCCAGCGGGGGGACAGGGAATAGGAGCTATGGCTACACCTTC. Translation gives CASGGTGNRSYGYTF.

CDR3 region: CASGSQGLNTEAFF. For the CDR3, the DNA is TGTGCTAGTGGTTCACAGGGCCTGAACACTGAAGCTTTCTTT. The chain employs TRBV12-5 and TRBJ1-1, with D possibly being TRBD1 (6 bases). Trimming pared 4 bases from V and 0 bases from J, leaving 9 bases between. The germline V gene encodes CDR1 LGHNT and CDR2 FRNRAP. This CDR3 is 14 amino acids long.

In the case of this clone: Germline and junction disagree at one end, which may indicate a read error. J is TRBJ2-2 and V is TRBV7-9; D is perhaps TRBD1 (6 bases). Germline assignment: CDR1 SEHNR and CDR2 FQNEAQ (reference sequence). The CDR3 consists of 17 residues. CDR3: CSSTRWSGRGNTGELFF. In DNA form, the CDR3 reads TGTTCCAGTACGCGGTGGAGTGGCAGGGGTAACACCGGGGAGCTGTTTTTT.

The chain joins TRBV27 to TRBJ2-7; TRBD2 is a possible D gene (5 bases). The CDR3 totals 13 residues. Per the germline V gene, CDR1 is MNHEY and CDR2 is SMNVEV (reference sequence). Trimming pared 6 bases from V and 2 bases from J, leaving 11 bases between. The CDR3 DNA sequence: TGTGCCAGCAGCGCCTCGGGGACCTACGAGCAGTACTTC. This codes for CASSASGTYEQYF.

In this sample, this clone turned up a few times. V usage is TRBV27 and J usage is TRBJ1-5; maybe TRBD1 (6 bases). Germline CDR1 MNHEY, CDR2 SMNVEV (reference sequence). This CDR3 is built from 14 residues. Trimming stripped 8 bases from V and 4 bases from J, with 15 bases between. DNA for the CDR3: TGTGCCAGCCAAAAGGGCAGGGGAAATCAGCCCCAGCATTTT. Its protein is CASQKGRGNQPQHF.

The chain joins TRBV5-8 to TRBJ2-7, with D uncertain. The CDR3 totals 11 residues. Trimming took 4 bases from V and 2 from J, leaving 4 bases between them. CDR1 is SGHTS, CDR2 YDEGEE, per germline. CDR3 residues: CASSLAYEQYF. As DNA, the CDR3 is TGTGCCAGCAGCCTTGCCTACGAGCAGTACTTC.

The V gene is TRBV2, the J gene TRBJ1-1; 9 nucleotides align to TRBD1. Germline lookup yields CDR1 SNHLY and CDR2 FYNNEI. Losses at the gene ends were 5 bases for V and 4 bases for J; bases not matched to a gene: 8. The CDR3 length is 15 residues. CDR3 DNA sequence: TGTGCCAGCAGTCCCGGGACAGGGTTTCGCACTGAAGCTTTCTTT. It codes for CASSPGTGFRTEAFF.

The chain joins TRBV5-4 to TRBJ2-5, with D possibly matching TRBD1 (5 bases). Trimming removed 0 bases at V and 5 bases at J, with 8 bases between. Germline values: CDR1 SGHNT, CDR2 YYREEE (reference sequence). The CDR3 totals 13 residues. Here the CDR3 reads CASSLAGLETQYF. CDR3 coding DNA: TGTGCCAGCAGCTTGGCAGGGCTGGAGACCCAGTACTTC.

This clone was picked up one time. The chain recombines TRBV7-8 with TRBJ2-5; the match to TRBD2 covers 8 bases. This CDR3 spans 12 amino acids. J was trimmed by 9 bases and V by 1 base; bases with no gene match: 1. CDR1 is SGHVS and CDR2 is FQNEAQ in the germline V gene. This CDR3 reads CASSLDGGAQYF. The CDR3 region has the DNA TGTGCCAGCAGCTTAGACGGGGGGGCCCAGTACTTC.

The chain couples TRBV7-2 to TRBJ2-2; 11 bases map to TRBD2. The CDR3 consists of 19 residues. With V trimmed by 5 bases and J by 0 bases, 11 bases remained unmatched. Per the germline V gene, CDR1 is SGHTA and CDR2 is FQGNSA. The CDR3 bases are TGTGCCAGCAGCGGTTACCGGTGGGGACTAGCGGCGAACACCGGGGAGCTGTTTTTT. Its translation is CASSGYRWGLAANTGELFF.

The rearrangement links TRBV30 to TRBJ2-1; maybe TRBD1 (6 bases). The V end lost 7 bases, the J end lost 14 bases, and 18 bases lay between the germline ends. Germline V CDR1 and CDR2: GTSNPN, SVGIG (reference sequence). CDR3 size: 11 residues. CDR3 sequence (DNA): TGTGCCTCCGCCCGAGGGGGAGTAGAGTTCTTC. This sequence encodes CASARGGVEFF.

The chain combines TRBV4-1 with TRBJ1-4, with 7 bases matching TRBD1. Germline V CDR1 and CDR2: MGHRA, YSYEKL. This CDR3 contains 19 residues. After removal of 1 base from V and 0 bases from J, the junction contained 11 bases not matched to a gene. The CDR3: CASSQGAPTGLATNEKLFF. DNA for the CDR3: TGCGCCAGCAGCCAAGGGGCCCCGACAGGGCTAGCAACTAATGAAAAACTGTTTTTT.

This clone was found once. The chain couples TRBV27 to TRBJ2-7; perhaps TRBD2 as D (7 bases). The CDR3 spans 15 residues. CDR1 is MNHEY and CDR2 is SMNVEV in the germline V gene (reference sequence). Trimming cost V 10 bases and J 5 bases, with 24 bases left between them. CDR3 sequence (DNA): TGTGCCACCCTTCCTGAGGGGGGAGGGATCCACGAGCAGTACTTC. Its translation: CATLPEGGGIHEQYF.

The sample holds a few counts of this clone. The genes are TRBV6-5 and TRBJ1-1; 8 nucleotides agree with TRBD1. The CDR3 contains 14 residues. The germline gives CDR1 MNHEY, CDR2 SVGAGI. V was pared by 0 bases and J by 5 bases, with 2 bases of the junction left unmatched. In DNA form, the CDR3 reads TGTGCCAGCAGTTACTCAACAGGGGGGACTGAAGCTTTCTTT. As protein: CASSYSTGGTEAFF.

The chain links TRBV30 to TRBJ1-2, with TRBD1 matching 11 bases. The length of the CDR3 is 15 residues. The V gene end was trimmed by 1 base and the J gene end by 4 bases; junction bases not matched to a gene: 5. Germline CDR1 and CDR2: GTSNPN and SVGIG (reference sequence). The CDR3 DNA sequence: TGTGCCTGGAGTGGCGGACAGGGGGCGTCCTATGGCTACACCTTC. Translating gives CAWSGGQGASYGYTF.

A remark on this clone: The sample has other DNA sequences that encode this CDR3 too. This chain uses TRBV27 with TRBJ2-7, with TRBD1 matching 8 bases. From germline, CDR1 is MNHEY and CDR2 SMNVEV (reference sequence). The V segment lost 4 bases and the J segment 4 bases; nucleotides outside the gene matches: 6. CDR3 size: 14 residues. The CDR3: CASSYGTGAYEQYF. CDR3 sequence (DNA): TGTGCCAGCAGTTATGGGACAGGAGCATACGAGCAGTACTTC.

The CDR3 sequence: CASSGAPSSYEQYF. The DNA of the CDR3 is TGTGCCAGCAGCGGGGCACCGAGCTCCTACGAGCAGTACTTC. The J gene is TRBJ2-7, the V gene TRBV5-5; maybe TRBD1 (5 bases). Trimming cost V 4 bases and J 0 bases, with 11 bases left between them. CDR1 SGHKS and CDR2 YYEKEE come from the germline V gene (reference sequence). The CDR3 has 14 amino acids.